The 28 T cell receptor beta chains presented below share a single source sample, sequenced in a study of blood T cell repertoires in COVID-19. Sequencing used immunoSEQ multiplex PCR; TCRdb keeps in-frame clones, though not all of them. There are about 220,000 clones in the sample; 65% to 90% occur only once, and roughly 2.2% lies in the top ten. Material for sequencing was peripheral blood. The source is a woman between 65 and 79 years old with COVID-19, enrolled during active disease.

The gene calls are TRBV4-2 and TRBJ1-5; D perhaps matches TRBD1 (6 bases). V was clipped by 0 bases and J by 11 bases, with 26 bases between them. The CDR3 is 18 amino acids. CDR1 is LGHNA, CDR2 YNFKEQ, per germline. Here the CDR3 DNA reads TGTGCCAGCAGCCAAGAAAGGATCGGAAGGGGGAGGGGACGGACCCAGCATTTT. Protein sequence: CASSQERIGRGRGRTQHF.

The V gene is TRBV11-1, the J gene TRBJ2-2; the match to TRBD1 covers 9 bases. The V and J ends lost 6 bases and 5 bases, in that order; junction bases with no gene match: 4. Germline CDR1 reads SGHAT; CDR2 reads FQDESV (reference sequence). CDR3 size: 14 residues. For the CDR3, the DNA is TGTGCCAGCAGTTGGACAGGGGCGACCGGGGAGCTGTTTTTT. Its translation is CASSWTGATGELFF.

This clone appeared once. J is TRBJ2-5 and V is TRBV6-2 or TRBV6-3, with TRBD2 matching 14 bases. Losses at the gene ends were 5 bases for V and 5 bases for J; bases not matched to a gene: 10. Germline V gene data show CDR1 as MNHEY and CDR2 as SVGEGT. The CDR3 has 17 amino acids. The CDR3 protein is CASSGGLAGGLGETQYF. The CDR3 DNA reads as TGTGCCAGCAGTGGCGGACTAGCGGGGGGACTCGGTGAGACCCAGTACTTC.

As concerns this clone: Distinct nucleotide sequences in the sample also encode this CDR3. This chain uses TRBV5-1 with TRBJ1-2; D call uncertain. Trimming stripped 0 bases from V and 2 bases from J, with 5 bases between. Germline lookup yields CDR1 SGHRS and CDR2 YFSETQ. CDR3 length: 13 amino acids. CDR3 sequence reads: CASSLGQNYGYTF. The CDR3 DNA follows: TGCGCCAGCAGCTTGGGCCAGAACTATGGCTACACCTTC. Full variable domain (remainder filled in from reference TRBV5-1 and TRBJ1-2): KAGVTQTPRYLIKTRGQQVTLSCSPISGHRSVSWYQQTPGQGLQFLFEYFSETQRNKGNFPGRFSGRQFSNSRSEMNVSTLELGDSALYLCASSLGQNYGYTFGSGTRLTVV.

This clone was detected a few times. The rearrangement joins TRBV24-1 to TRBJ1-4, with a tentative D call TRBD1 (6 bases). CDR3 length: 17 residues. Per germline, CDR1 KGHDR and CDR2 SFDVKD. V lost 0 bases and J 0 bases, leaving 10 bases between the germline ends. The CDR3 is CATSDLRGGPTNEKLFF. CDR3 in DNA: TGTGCCACCAGTGATTTGCGGGGGGGCCCAACTAATGAAAAACTGTTTTTT.

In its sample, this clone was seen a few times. CDR3 in DNA: TGTGCTAGTGGTTTGGTACGAGATCAAGGGAGGAACACTGAAGCTTTCTTT. Protein: CASGLVRDQGRNTEAFF. The V and J genes are TRBV12-5 and TRBJ1-1; unclear D gene. The V gene lost 0 bases and the J gene lost 1 base, with 15 bases spanning the gap. Germline values: CDR1 LGHNT, CDR2 FRNRAP. This CDR3 region has 17 residues.

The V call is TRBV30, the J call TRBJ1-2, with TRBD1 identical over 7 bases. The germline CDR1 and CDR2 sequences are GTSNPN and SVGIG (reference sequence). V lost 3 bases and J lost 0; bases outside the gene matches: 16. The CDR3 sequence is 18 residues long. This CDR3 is CAWSAGLVGTGANYGYTF. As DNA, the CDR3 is TGTGCCTGGAGCGCAGGCCTCGTTGGAACAGGGGCTAACTATGGCTACACCTTC.

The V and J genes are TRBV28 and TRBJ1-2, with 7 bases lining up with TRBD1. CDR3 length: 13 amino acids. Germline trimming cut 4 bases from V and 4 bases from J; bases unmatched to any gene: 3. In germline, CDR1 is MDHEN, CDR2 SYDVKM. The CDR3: CASSSGTVYGYTF. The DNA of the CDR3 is TGTGCCAGCAGTTCCGGGACAGTCTATGGCTACACCTTC.

The CDR3 DNA sequence: TGTGCCAGCACCGATGCAGGGGTGCAGGCCCAGCATTTT. This encodes CASTDAGVQAQHF. The rearrangement joins TRBV6-5 to TRBJ1-5, with D tentatively TRBD1 (6 bases). Trimming left V 7 bases short and J 11 bases short, with 18 bases between. There are 13 residues in the CDR3. The germline gives CDR1 MNHEY, CDR2 SVGAGI.

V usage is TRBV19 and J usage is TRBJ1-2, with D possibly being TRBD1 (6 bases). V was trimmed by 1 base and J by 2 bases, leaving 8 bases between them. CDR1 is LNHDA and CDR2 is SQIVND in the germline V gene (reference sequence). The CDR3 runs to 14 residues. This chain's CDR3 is CASSIATGNYGYTF. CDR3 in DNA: TGTGCCAGTAGTATAGCAACAGGGAACTATGGCTACACCTTC.

CDR3 in DNA: TGTGCCAGCAGCTTAACCGGCGGGGGGCCGAGCGGGGAGCTGTTTTTT. As protein: CASSLTGGGPSGELFF. The rearrangement joins TRBV7-3 to TRBJ2-2; 8 bases are shared with TRBD2. Germline V gene lookup returns CDR1 SGHTA and CDR2 FQGTGA. J lost 7 bases, V lost 0 bases, and 7 bases had no gene match. CDR3 length equals 16 residues.

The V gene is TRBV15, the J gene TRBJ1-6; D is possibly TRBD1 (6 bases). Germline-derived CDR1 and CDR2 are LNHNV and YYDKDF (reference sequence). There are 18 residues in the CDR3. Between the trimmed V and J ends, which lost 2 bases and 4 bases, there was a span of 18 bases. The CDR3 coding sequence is TGTGCCACCAGCAGAAAAGGCGGACAGCAGAGTTATAATTCACCCCTCCACTTT. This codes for CATSRKGGQQSYNSPLHF.

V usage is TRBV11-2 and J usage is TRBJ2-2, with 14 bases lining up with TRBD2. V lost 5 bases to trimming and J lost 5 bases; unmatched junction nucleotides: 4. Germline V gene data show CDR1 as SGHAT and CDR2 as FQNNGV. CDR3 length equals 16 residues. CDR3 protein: CASSLGLAGETGELFF. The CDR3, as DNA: TGTGCCAGCAGCCTGGGACTAGCGGGAGAAACCGGGGAGCTGTTTTTT.

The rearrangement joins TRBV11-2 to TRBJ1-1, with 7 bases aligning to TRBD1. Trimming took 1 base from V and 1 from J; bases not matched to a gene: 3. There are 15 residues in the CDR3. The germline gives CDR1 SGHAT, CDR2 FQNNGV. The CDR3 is CASSLGGQSNTEAFF. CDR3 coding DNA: TGTGCCAGCAGCTTAGGGGGACAGTCGAACACTGAAGCTTTCTTT.

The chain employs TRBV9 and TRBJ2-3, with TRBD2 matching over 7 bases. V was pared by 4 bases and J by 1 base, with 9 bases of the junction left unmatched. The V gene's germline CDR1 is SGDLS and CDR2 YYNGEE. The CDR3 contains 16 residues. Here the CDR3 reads CASSTFASGRTDTQYF. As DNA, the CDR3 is TGTGCCAGCAGCACCTTCGCTAGCGGCCGCACAGATACGCAGTATTTT.

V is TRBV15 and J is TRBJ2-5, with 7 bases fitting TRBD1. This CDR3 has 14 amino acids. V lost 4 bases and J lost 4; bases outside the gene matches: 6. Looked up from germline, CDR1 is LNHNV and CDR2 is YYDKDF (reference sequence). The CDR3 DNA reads TGTGCCACCAGCACGGGACAGCGCGGAGAGACCCAGTACTTC. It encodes CATSTGQRGETQYF.

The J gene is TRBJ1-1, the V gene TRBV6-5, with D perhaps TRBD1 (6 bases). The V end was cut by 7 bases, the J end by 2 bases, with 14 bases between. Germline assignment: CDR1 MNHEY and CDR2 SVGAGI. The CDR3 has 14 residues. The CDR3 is CASTWGGPNTEAFF. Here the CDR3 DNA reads TGTGCCAGCACCTGGGGGGGCCCAAACACTGAAGCTTTCTTT.

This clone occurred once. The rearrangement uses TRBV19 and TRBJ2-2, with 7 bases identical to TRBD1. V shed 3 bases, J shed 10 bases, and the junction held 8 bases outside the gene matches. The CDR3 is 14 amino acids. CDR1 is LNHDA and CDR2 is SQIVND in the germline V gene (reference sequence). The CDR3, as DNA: TGTGCCAGTAGTATTACTGGGACAGCTAAGGAGCTGTTTTTT. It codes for CASSITGTAKELFF.

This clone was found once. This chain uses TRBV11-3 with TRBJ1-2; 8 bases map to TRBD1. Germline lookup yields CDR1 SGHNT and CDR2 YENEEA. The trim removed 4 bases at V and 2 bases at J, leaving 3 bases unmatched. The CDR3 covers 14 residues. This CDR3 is CASSSGGTNYGYTF. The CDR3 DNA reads TGTGCCAGCAGCTCAGGGGGCACCAACTATGGCTACACCTTC.

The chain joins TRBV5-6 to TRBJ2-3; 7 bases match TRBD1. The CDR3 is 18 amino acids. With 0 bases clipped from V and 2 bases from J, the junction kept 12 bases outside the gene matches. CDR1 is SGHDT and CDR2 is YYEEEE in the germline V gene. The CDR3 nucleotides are TGTGCCAGCAGCTTGGTTACTTTTGCGACAGGGCCCACAGATACGCAGTATTTT. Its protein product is CASSLVTFATGPTDTQYF.

For the CDR3, the DNA is TGTGCCAGCAGCCCCTCCGTAGTACAGAGCTATGGCTACACCTTC. Amino acids: CASSPSVVQSYGYTF. The chain links TRBV7-3 to TRBJ1-2; D gene ambiguous. The CDR3 runs to 15 residues. Germline V gene data show CDR1 as SGHTA and CDR2 as FQGTGA. V was pared by 5 bases and J by 4 bases, with 17 bases between.

This chain's CDR3 is CASSQEVRRGYTGELFF. CDR3 coding DNA: TGCGCCAGCAGCCAAGAGGTTCGGCGGGGGTACACCGGGGAGCTGTTTTTT. The V and J genes are TRBV4-1 and TRBJ2-2; 7 bases match TRBD2. The CDR3 runs to 17 residues. Losses at the gene ends were 0 bases for V and 3 bases for J; bases not matched to a gene: 7. Germline V CDR1 and CDR2: MGHRA, YSYEKL.

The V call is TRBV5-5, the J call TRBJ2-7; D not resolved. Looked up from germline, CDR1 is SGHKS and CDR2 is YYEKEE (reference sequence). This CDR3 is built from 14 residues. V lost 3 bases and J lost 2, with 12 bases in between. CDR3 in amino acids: CASSYKTYTYEQYF. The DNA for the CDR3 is TGTGCCAGCAGCTACAAAACGTATACCTACGAGCAGTACTTC. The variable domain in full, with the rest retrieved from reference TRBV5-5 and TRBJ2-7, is DAGVTQSPTHLIKTRGQQVTLRCSPISGHKSVSWYQQVLGQGPQFIFQYYEKEERGRGNFPDRFSARQFPNYSSELNVNALLLGDSALYLCASSYKTYTYEQYFGPGTRLTVT.

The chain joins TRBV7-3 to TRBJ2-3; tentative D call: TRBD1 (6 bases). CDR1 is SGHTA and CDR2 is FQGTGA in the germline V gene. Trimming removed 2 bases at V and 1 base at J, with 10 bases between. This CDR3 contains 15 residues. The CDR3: CASSLVGAGTDTQYF. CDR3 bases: TGTGCCAGCAGCTTAGTGGGGGCCGGCACAGATACGCAGTATTTT.

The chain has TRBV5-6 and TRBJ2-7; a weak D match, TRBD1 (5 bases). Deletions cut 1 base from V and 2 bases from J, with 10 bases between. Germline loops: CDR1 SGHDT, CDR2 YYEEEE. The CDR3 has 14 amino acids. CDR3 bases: TGTGCCAGCAGCTTGATAAACAGGCCCTACGAGCAGTACTTC. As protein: CASSLINRPYEQYF.

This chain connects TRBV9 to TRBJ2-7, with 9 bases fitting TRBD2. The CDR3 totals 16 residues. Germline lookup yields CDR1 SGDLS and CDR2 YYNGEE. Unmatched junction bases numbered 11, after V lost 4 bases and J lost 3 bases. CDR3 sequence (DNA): TGTGCCAGCAGCCTGAAGTTTTCTAGCGGGGTCTACGAGCAGTACTTC. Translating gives CASSLKFSSGVYEQYF.

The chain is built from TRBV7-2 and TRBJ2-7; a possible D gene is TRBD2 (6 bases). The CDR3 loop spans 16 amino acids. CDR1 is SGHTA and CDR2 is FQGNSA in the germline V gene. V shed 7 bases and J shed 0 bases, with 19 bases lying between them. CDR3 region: CASTRGYGTPSYEQYF. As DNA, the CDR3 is TGTGCCAGCACCCGGGGGTACGGGACCCCCTCCTACGAGCAGTACTTC.

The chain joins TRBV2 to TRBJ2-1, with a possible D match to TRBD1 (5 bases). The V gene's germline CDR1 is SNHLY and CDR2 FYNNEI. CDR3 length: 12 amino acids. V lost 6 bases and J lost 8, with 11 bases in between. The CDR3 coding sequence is TGTGCCAGCAGCAGGCAGGGTGATGAGCAGTTCTTC. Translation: CASSRQGDEQFF.